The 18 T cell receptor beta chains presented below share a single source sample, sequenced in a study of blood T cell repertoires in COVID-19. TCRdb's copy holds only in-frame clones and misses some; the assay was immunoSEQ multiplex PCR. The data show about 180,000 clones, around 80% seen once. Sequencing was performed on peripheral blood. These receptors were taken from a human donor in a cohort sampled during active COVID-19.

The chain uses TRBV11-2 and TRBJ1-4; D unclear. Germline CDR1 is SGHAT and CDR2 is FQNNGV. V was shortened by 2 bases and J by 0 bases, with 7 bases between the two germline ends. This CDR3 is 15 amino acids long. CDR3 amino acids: CASSLPRATNEKLFF. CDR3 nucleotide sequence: TGTGCCAGCAGCTTACCCCGTGCAACTAATGAAAAACTGTTTTTT.

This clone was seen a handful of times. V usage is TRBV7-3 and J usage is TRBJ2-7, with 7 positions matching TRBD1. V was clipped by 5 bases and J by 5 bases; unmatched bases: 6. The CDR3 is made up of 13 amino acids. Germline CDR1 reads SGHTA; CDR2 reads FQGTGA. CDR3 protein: CASSTTGSHEQYF. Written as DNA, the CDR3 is TGTGCCAGCAGCACGACAGGGTCCCACGAGCAGTACTTC.

CDR3 residues: CASSFSGGEETQYF. For the CDR3, the DNA is TGTGCCAGCAGCTTTTCAGGGGGCGAAGAGACCCAGTACTTC. This rearrangement joins TRBV27 to TRBJ2-5; 8 nucleotides line up with TRBD1. CDR1 and CDR2 (germline): MNHEY, SMNVEV (reference sequence). V lost 6 bases and J lost 3; bases outside the gene matches: 6. The CDR3 loop spans 14 amino acids.

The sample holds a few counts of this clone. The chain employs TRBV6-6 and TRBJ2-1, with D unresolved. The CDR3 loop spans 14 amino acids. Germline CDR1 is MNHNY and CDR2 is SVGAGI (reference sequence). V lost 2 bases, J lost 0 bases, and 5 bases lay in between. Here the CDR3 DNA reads TGTGCCAGCAGTTACATCAGCTCCTACAATGAGCAGTTCTTC. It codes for CASSYISSYNEQFF.

The CDR3 protein is CASSNLLNTEAFF. For the CDR3, the DNA is TGTGCCAGCAGTAACTTATTGAACACTGAAGCTTTCTTT. This chain joins TRBV12-3 or TRBV12-4 and TRBJ1-1; D gene uncertain. The V end was cut by 5 bases, the J end by 0 bases, with 7 bases between. The CDR3 covers 13 residues.

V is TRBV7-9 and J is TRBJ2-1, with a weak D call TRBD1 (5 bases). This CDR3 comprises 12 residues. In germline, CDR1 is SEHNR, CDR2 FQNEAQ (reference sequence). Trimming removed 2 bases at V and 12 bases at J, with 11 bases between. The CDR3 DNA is TGTGCCAGCAGCTTATCGAGGCAGGGGCAGTTCTTC. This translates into CASSLSRQGQFF.

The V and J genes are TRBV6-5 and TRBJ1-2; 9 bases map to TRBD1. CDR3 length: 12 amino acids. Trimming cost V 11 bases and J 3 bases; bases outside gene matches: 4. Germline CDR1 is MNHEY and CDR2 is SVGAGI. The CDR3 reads CAGRTGDYGYTF. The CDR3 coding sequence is TGTGCCGGACGGACAGGGGACTATGGCTACACCTTC.

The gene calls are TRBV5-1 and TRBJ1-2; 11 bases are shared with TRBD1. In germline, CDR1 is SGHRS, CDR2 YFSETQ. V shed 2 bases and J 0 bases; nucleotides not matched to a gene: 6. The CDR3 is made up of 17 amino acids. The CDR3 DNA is TGCGCCAGCAGCTTCCGGGACAGGGGGTATGCTAACTATGGCTACACCTTC. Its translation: CASSFRDRGYANYGYTF.

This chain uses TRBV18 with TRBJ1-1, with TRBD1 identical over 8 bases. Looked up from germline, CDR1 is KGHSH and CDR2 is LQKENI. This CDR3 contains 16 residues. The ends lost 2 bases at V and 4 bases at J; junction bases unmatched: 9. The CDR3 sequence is CASSPSQGGGITEAFF. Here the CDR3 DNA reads TGTGCCAGCTCACCATCACAGGGGGGAGGGATCACTGAAGCTTTCTTT.

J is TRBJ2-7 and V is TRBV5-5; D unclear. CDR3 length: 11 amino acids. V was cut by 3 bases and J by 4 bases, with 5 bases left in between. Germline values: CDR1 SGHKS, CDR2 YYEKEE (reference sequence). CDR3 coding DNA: TGTGCCAGCAGCTCCACATACGAGCAGTACTTC. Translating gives CASSSTYEQYF.

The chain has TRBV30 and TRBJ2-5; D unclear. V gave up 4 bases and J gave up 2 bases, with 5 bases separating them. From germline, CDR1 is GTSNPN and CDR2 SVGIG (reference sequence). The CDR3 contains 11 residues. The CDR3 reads CAWKSQETQYF. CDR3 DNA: TGTGCCTGGAAATCGCAAGAGACCCAGTACTTC.

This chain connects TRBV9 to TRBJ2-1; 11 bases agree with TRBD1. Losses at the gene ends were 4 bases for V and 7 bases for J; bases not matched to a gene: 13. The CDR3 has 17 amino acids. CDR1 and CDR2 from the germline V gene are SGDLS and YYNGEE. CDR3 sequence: CASSQRPAGQGDNEQFF. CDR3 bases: TGTGCCAGCAGCCAACGCCCGGCGGGACAGGGGGATAATGAGCAGTTCTTC.

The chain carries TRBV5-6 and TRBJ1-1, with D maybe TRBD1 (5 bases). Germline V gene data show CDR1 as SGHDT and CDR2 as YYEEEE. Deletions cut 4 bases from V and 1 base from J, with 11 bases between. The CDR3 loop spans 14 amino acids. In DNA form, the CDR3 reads TGTGCCAGCAGCGCGACAGTTACGAACACTGAAGCTTTCTTT. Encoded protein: CASSATVTNTEAFF. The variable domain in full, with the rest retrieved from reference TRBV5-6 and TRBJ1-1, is DAGVTQSPTHLIKTRGQQVTLRCSPKSGHDTVSWYQQALGQGPQFIFQYYEEEERQRGNFPDRFSGHQFPNYSSELNVNALLLGDSALYLCASSATVTNTEAFFGQGTRLTVV.

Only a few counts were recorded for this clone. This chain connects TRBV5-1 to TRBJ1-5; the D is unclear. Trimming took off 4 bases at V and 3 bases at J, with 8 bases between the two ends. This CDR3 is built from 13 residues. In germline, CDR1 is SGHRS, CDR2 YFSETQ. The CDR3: CASSLTYNQPQHF. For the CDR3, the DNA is TGCGCCAGCAGCCTAACTTACAATCAGCCCCAGCATTTT.

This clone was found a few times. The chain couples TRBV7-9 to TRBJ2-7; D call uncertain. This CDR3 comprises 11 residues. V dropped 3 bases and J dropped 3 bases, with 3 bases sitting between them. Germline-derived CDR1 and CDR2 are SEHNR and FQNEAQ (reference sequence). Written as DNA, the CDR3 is TGTGCCAGCAGCTTCAACTACGAGCAGTACTTC. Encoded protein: CASSFNYEQYF.

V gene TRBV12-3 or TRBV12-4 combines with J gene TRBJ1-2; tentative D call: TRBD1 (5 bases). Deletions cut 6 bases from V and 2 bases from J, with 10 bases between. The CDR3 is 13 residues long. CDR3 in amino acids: CASSKTENYGYTF. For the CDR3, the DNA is TGTGCCAGCAGCAAGACAGAGAACTATGGCTACACCTTC.

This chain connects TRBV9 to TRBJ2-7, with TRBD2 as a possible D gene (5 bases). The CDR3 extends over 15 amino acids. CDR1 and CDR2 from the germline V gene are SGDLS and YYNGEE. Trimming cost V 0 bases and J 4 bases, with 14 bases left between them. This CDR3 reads CASSVEWGTGYEQYF. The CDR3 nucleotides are TGTGCCAGCAGCGTAGAGTGGGGTACGGGGTACGAGCAGTACTTC. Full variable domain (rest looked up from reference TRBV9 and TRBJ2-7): DSGVTQTPKHLITATGQRVTLRCSPRSGDLSVYWYQQSLDQGLQFLIQYYNGEERAKGNILERFSAQQFPDLHSELNLSSLELGDSALYFCASSVEWGTGYEQYFGPGTRLTVT.

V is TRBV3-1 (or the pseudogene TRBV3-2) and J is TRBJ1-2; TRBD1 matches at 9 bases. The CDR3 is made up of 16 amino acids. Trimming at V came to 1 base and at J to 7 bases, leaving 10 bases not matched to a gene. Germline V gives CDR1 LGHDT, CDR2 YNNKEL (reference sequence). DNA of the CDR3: TGTGCCAGCAGCCAAGTGACGGACAGGGGAGGGATTGGCTACACCTTC. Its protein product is CASSQVTDRGGIGYTF.